The 5 T cell receptor beta chains presented below share a single source sample, sequenced in a study of cytomegalovirus exposure and HLA in healthy donors. The PCR ran on 60 Vbeta and 13 Jbeta primers. Some clones are missing from TCRdb's copy, which holds only in-frame ones; the method was immunoSEQ multiplex PCR. The sample includes around 130,000 clones, roughly 80% of them seen just once. The sequencing sample was made of PBMCs. The receptors derive from a female donor in good health and CMV-seronegative.

The gene calls are TRBV27 and TRBJ2-7; 7 positions match TRBD1. With V trimmed by 5 bases and J by 7 bases, 11 bases remained unmatched. There are 14 residues in the CDR3. The germline gives CDR1 MNHEY, CDR2 SMNVEV (reference sequence). The DNA for the CDR3 is TGTGCCAGCAGTCCCAAGGACAGGAGGAGGGAGCAGTACTTC. Translation gives CASSPKDRRREQYF.

The rearrangement joins TRBV29-1 to TRBJ1-2, with D maybe TRBD1 (6 bases). CDR1 is SQVTM, CDR2 ANQGSEA, per germline. Trimming took off 6 bases at V and 8 bases at J, with 13 bases between the two ends. The CDR3 runs to 11 residues. The CDR3 is CSVRKGGGYTF. CDR3 bases: TGCAGCGTGCGAAAAGGGGGAGGCTACACCTTC.

The chain couples TRBV27 to TRBJ2-1; 9 bases align to TRBD1. The V and J ends lost 5 bases and 9 bases, in that order; junction bases with no gene match: 5. The germline CDR1 and CDR2 sequences are MNHEY and SMNVEV (reference sequence). The CDR3 totals 13 residues. As DNA, the CDR3 is TGTGCCAGCAGTGGGGGGACAGGGATTGAGCAGTTCTTC. Translating it yields CASSGGTGIEQFF.

This clone was detected only a few times. V gene TRBV28 combines with J gene TRBJ1-1, with a tentative D call TRBD1 (5 bases). V was cut by 4 bases and J by 10 bases, with 16 bases left in between. Per germline, CDR1 MDHEN and CDR2 SYDVKM. The CDR3 length is 13 residues. The chain's CDR3 is CASSSRGGGGAFF. The DNA of the CDR3 is TGTGCCAGCAGTTCCCGCGGGGGGGGAGGAGCTTTCTTT. The entire variable domain, with the rest obtained from reference TRBV28 and TRBJ1-1, is as follows: DVKVTQSSRYLVKRTGEKVFLECVQDMDHENMFWYRQDPGLGLRLIYFSYDVKMKEKGDIPEGYSVSREKKERFSLILESASTNQTSMYLCASSSRGGGGAFFGQGTRLTVV.

V and J are TRBV4-1 and TRBJ2-6; a possible D gene is TRBD2 (6 bases). Germline V CDR1 and CDR2: MGHRA, YSYEKL. Trimming pared 4 bases from V and 4 bases from J, leaving 14 bases between. This CDR3 has 16 amino acids. The CDR3 region is CASSLHRDSGANVLTF. The CDR3 DNA is TGCGCCAGCAGCCTCCACCGGGACTCCGGGGCCAACGTCCTGACTTTC.